Listed here is a single TCR beta chain. Its antigen is still unknown. This record comes from a study of cytomegalovirus exposure and HLA in healthy donors. Study in general: The approximately 130 validation repertoires matched the roughly 650 first-cohort repertoires in platform, a later analysis reported.

General study findings and limits: There were 150 to 200 TCR beta chains listed as cytomegalovirus-associated.

The assay was immunoSEQ multiplex PCR, and TCRdb's table has in-frame clones only and misses some. The top ten clones hold about 0.8% of a sample with about 360,000 clones, approximately 90% of them seen once. Source material: PBMCs. The receptor was derived from a woman in her late teens or twenties in good health and CMV-seronegative.

The DNA for the CDR3 is TGTGCCAGCGGAACAGGGGGCACAGATACGCAGTATTTT. Translating gives CASGTGGTDTQYF. This chain joins TRBV27 and TRBJ2-3; 7 bases are a match to TRBD1. J gave up 1 base and V 8 bases, and 3 bases lay outside the gene matches. CDR1 and CDR2 from the germline V gene are MNHEY and SMNVEV (reference sequence). CDR3 length equals 13 residues.